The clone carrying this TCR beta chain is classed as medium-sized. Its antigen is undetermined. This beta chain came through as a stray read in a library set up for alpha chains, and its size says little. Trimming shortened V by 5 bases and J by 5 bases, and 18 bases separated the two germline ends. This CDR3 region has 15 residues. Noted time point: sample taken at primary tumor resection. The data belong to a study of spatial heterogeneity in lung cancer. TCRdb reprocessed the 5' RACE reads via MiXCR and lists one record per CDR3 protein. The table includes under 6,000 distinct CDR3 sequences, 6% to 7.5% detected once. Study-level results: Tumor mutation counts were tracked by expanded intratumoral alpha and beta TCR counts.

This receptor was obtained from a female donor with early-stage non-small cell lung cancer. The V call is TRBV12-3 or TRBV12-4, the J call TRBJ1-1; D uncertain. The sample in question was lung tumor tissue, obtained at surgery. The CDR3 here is CASSPAATRGTEAFF. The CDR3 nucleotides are TGTGCCAGCAGTCCAGCGGCCACCCGAGGGACTGAAGCTTTCTTT.